This TCR beta chain was sequenced during a study of blood T cells in healthy people across ages. Study findings and constraints: It was held that the diversity estimates obtained from one million T cells were underestimates. Observed TCR beta diversity showed a strong correlation with the percentage of naive T cells as measured by flow cytometry. A greater number of naive CD4+ cells and higher diversity distinguished long-lived donors from aged donors. Unsorted PBMCs ruled out conclusive naive versus antigen-experienced comparison.

This clonotype has just a few counts. The antigen is unknown. For the second PCR, which ran for roughly 6 to 11 cycles, a sample-barcoded 5' primer and a J-beta primer mix were used. TCRdb re-called the 5' RACE reads with MiXCR, one entry per CDR3 protein. The table has 950,000 to 1,200,000 distinct CDR3 sequences, roughly two fifths seen once. Germline V lookup: CDR1 DFQATT, CDR2 SNEGSKA (reference sequence). The V gene lost 1 base and the J gene lost 6 bases, with 21 bases spanning the gap. There are 16 residues in the CDR3. The chain uses TRBV20-1 and TRBJ1-2, with TRBD1 as a possible D gene (5 bases). This receptor was obtained from a man between 18 and 35 years old in good health. Sequenced sample: blood. CDR3 DNA: TGCAGTGCTAGAGTGGGAGACAGCGACCATATCGATGGCTACACCTTC. Translating gives CSARVGDSDHIDGYTF.